This section outlines one T cell receptor beta chain sequence together with its context. Data came from immunoSEQ multiplex PCR; TCRdb stores just in-frame clones and leaves some out. This repertoire shows about 51,000 clones, more than 70% found once; its top ten account for 3.6%. Per germline, CDR1 MNHNS and CDR2 SASEGT. Losses at the gene ends were 4 bases for V and 1 base for J; bases not matched to a gene: 2. The CDR3 spans 14 residues. This specimen comes from a study of OX40 agonist ivuxolimab in advanced cancers. The sample consisted of CD4+ or CD8+ T cells sorted from blood, taken in a trial of the OX40 agonist ivuxolimab. The chain is built from TRBV6-1 and TRBJ2-3; 7 nucleotides align to TRBD1. The sequence derives from an adult with an advanced solid tumor such as melanoma, head and neck, liver or kidney cancer. In DNA, the CDR3 is TGTGCCAGCAGTGGAGGGACAGGCACAGATACGCAGTATTTT. This codes for CASSGGTGTDTQYF.